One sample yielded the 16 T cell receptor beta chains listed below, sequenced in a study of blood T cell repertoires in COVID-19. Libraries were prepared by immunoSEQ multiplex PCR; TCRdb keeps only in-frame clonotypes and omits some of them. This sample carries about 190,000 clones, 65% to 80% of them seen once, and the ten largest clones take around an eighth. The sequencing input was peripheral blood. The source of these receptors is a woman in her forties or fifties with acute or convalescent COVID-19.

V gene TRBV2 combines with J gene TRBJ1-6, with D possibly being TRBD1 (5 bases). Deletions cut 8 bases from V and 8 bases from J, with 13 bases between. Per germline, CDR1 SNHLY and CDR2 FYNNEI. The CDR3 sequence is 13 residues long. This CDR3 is CASGGTAYSPLHF. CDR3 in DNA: TGTGCCAGCGGAGGGACGGCGTATTCACCCCTCCACTTT.

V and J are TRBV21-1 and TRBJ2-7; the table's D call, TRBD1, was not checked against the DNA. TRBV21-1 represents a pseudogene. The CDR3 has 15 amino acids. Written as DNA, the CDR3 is TGTGCCAGCAGCGGGGACAGGGAGAACGGGGTCGAGCAGTACTTC. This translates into CASSGDRENGVEQYF.

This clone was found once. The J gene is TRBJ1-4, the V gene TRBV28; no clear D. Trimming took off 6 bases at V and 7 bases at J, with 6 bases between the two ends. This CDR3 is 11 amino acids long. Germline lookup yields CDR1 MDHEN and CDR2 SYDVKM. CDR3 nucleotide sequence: TGTGCCAGCAGATCCCTTGAAAAACTGTTTTTT. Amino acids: CASRSLEKLFF.

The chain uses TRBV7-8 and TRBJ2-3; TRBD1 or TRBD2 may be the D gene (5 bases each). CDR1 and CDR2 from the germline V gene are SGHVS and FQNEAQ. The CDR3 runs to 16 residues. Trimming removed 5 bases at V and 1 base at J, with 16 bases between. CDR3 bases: TGTGCCAGCAGCCGGGGCTCCCTCGGGGGCACAGATACGCAGTATTTT. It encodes CASSRGSLGGTDTQYF.

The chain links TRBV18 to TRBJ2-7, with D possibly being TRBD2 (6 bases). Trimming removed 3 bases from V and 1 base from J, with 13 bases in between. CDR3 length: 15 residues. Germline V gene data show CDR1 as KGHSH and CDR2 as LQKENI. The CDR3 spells CASSPRAGSSYEQYF. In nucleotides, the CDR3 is TGTGCCAGCTCACCCAGGGCGGGGTCTTCCTACGAGCAGTACTTC.

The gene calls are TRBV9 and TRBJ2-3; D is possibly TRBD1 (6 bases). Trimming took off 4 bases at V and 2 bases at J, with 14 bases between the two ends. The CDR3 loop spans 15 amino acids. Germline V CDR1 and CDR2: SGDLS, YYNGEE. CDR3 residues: CASSSSGGDTDTQYF. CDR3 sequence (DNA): TGTGCCAGCAGCTCTAGTGGGGGCGACACAGATACGCAGTATTTT. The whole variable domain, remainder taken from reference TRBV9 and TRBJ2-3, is DSGVTQTPKHLITATGQRVTLRCSPRSGDLSVYWYQQSLDQGLQFLIQYYNGEERAKGNILERFSAQQFPDLHSELNLSSLELGDSALYFCASSSSGGDTDTQYFGPGTRLTVL.

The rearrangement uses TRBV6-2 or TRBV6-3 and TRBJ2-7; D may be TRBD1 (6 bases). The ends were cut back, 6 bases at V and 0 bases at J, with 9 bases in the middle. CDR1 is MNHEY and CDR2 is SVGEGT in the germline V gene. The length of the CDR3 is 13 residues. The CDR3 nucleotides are TGTGCCAGCAGCCCGGACAGCTCCTACGAGCAGTACTTC. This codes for CASSPDSSYEQYF.

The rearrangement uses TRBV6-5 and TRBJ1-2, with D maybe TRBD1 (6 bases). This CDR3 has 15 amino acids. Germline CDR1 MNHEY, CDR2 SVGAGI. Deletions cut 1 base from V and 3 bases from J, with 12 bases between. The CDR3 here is CASSYLGPGDYGYTF. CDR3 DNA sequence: TGTGCCAGCAGTTACTTGGGCCCAGGGGACTATGGCTACACCTTC.

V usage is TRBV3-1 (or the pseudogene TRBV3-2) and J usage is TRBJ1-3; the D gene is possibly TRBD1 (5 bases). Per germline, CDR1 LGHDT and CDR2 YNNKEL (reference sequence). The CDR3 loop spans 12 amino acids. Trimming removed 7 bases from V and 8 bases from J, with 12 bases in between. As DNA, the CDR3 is TGTGCCAGCAACCTGGAGGGGCACACCATATATTTT. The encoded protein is CASNLEGHTIYF.

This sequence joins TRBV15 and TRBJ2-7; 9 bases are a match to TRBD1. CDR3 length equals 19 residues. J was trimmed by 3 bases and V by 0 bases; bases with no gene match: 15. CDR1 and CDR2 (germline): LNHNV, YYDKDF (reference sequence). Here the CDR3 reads CATSRDGTGTGLILYEQYF. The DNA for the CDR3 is TGTGCCACCAGCAGAGATGGGACAGGGACCGGCTTAATTCTCTACGAGCAGTACTTC.

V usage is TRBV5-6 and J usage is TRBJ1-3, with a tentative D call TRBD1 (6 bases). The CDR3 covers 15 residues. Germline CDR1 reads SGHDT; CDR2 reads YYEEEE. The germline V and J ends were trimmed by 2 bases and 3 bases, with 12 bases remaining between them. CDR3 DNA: TGTGCCAGCAGCTTAACAGGGTCGGGTGGAAACACCATATATTTT. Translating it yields CASSLTGSGGNTIYF.

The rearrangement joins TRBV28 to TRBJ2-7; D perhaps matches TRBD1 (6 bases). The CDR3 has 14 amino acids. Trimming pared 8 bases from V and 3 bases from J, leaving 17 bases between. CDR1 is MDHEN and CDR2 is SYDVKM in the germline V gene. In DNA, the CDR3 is TGTGCCAGCGGCCCGATCCGGGACAACTACGAGCAGTACTTC. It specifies CASGPIRDNYEQYF.

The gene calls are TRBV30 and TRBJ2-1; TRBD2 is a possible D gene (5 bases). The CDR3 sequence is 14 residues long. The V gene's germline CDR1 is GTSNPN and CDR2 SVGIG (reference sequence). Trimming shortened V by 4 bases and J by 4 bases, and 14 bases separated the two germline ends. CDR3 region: CAWKTRPFYNEQFF. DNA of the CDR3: TGTGCCTGGAAAACTAGACCTTTTTACAATGAGCAGTTCTTC.

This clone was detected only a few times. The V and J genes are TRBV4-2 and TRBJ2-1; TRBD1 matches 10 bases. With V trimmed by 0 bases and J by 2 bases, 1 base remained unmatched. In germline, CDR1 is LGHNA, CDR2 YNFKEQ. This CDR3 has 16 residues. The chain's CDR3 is CASSQDGTGAYNEQFF. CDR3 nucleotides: TGTGCCAGCAGCCAAGATGGGACAGGGGCCTACAATGAGCAGTTCTTC.

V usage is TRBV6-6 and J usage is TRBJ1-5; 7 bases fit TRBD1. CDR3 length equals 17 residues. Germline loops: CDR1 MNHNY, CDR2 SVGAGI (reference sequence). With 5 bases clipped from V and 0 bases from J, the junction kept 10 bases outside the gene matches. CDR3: CASSLRQGQHSNQPQHF. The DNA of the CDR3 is TGTGCCAGCAGTCTCCGACAGGGCCAGCATAGCAATCAGCCCCAGCATTTT.

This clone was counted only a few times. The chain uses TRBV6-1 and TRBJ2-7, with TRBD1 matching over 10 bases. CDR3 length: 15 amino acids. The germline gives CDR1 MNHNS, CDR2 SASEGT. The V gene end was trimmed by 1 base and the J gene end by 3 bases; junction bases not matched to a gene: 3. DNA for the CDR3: TGTGCCAGCAGTGAAGGGGGGACAGGGGTCTACGAGCAGTACTTC. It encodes CASSEGGTGVYEQYF.